This record concerns one T cell receptor beta chain sequence. Its antigen is not known. The data belong to a study of OX40 agonist ivuxolimab in advanced cancers. Study outcomes and limitations: CD4+ T cells averaged fewer expanded clones than CD8+ T cells.

This CDR3 comprises 15 residues. Germline CDR1 and CDR2: SGHTA and FQGNSA. Deletions cut 4 bases from V and 1 base from J, with 10 bases between. The assay was immunoSEQ multiplex PCR, and TCRdb's table has in-frame clones only and misses some. The sample consists of some 74,000 clones, 85% of them appearing once. The chain links TRBV7-2 to TRBJ2-2; D not certain. The sequenced sample was CD4+ or CD8+ T cells sorted from blood, obtained in a trial of the OX40 agonist ivuxolimab. This TCR came from an adult with an advanced solid tumor such as melanoma, head and neck, liver or kidney cancer. The CDR3 loop is CASSSRTMNTGELFF. For the CDR3, the DNA is TGTGCCAGCAGCTCCAGGACCATGAACACCGGGGAGCTGTTTTTT.